This record looks at one T cell receptor beta chain sequence and its context. Its antigen is currently unknown. Second-dose intervals of approximately 4 or approximately 12 weeks were pooled. This entry comes from a study of T cell responses to AZD1222 COVID-19 vaccine. Findings of the study overall: Baseline seropositivity characterized only 5 to 7 AZD1222 recipients. Spike-specific TCRs gained breadth and depth after people received two AZD1222 doses. In a largely white British group with more females than males, clonal diversity was possibly underestimated.

The V gene lost 7 bases and the J gene lost 8 bases, with 18 bases spanning the gap. This CDR3 is 15 amino acids long. Germline-derived CDR1 and CDR2 are SGHAT and FQNNGV. Method: immunoSEQ multiplex PCR; TCRdb's copy keeps in-frame clones and lacks some. The table includes tens of thousands of clones, approximately 87% detected once. This clonotype was sampled from an adult who received the AZD1222 COVID-19 vaccine. The sequencing here drew on peripheral blood, taken 28 days after the second AZD1222 dose. The chain is built from TRBV11-2 and TRBJ1-6, with D unclear. CDR3 protein: CASNSEGARDSPLHF. The DNA of the CDR3 is TGTGCCAGCAACTCAGAAGGAGCGAGGGATTCACCCCTCCACTTT. Filled out from reference TRBV11-2 and TRBJ1-6, the complete variable domain reads EAGVAQSPRYKIIEKRQSVAFWCNPISGHATLYWYQQILGQGPKLLIQFQNNGVVDDSQLPKDRFSAERLKGVDSTLKIQPAKLEDSAVYLCASNSEGARDSPLHFGNGTRLTVT.